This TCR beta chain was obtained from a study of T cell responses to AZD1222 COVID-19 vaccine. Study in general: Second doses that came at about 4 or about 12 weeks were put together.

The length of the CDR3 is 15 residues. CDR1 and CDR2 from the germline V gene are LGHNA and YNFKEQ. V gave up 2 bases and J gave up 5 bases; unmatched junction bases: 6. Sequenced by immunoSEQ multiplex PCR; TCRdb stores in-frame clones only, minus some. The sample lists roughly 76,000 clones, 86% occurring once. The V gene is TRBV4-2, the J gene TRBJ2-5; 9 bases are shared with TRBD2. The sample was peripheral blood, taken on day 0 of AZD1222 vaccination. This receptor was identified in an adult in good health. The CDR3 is CASSQPGGRGETQYF. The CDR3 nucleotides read TGTGCCAGCAGCCAACCTGGCGGGAGGGGGGAGACCCAGTACTTC.